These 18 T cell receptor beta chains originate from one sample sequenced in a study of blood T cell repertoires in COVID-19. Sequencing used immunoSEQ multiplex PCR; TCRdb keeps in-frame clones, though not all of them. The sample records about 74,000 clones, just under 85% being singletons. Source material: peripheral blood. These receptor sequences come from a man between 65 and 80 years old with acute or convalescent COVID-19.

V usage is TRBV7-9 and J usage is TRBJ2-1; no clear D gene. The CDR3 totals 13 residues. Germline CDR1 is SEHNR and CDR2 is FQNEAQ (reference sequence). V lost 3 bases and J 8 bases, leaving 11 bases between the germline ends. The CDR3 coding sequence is TGTGCCAGCAGCTTGGTTGAGATCGATGAGCAGTTCTTC. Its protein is CASSLVEIDEQFF.

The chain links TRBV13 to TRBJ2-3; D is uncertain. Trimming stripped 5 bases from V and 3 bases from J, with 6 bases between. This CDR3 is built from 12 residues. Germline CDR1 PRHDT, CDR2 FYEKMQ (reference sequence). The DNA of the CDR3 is TGTGCCAGCAGCCCGAGGACAGATACGCAGTATTTT. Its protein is CASSPRTDTQYF.

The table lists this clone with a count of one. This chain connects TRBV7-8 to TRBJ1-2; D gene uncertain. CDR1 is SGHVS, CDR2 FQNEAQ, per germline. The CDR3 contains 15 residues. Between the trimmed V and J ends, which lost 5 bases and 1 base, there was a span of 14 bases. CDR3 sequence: CASSGVLQINYGYTF. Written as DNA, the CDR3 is TGTGCCAGCAGCGGCGTATTACAGATTAACTATGGCTACACCTTC.

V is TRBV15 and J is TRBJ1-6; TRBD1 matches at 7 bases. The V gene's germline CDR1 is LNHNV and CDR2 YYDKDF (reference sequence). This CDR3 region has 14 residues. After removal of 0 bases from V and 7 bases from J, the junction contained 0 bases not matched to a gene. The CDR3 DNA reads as TGTGCCACCAGCAGAGAGGGACAGAATTCACCCCTCCACTTT. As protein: CATSREGQNSPLHF. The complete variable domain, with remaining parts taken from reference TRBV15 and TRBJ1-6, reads DAMVIQNPRYQVTQFGKPVTLSCSQTLNHNVMYWYQQKSSQAPKLLFHYYDKDFNNEADTPDNFQSRRPNTSFCFLDIRSPGLGDTAMYLCATSREGQNSPLHFGNGTRLTVT.

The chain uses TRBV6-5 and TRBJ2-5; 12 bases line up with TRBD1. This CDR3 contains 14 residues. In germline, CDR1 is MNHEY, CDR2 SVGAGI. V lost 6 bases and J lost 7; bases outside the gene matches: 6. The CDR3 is CASSRDRGRGTQYF. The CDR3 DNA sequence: TGTGCCAGCAGCCGGGACAGGGGGCGGGGGACCCAGTACTTC.

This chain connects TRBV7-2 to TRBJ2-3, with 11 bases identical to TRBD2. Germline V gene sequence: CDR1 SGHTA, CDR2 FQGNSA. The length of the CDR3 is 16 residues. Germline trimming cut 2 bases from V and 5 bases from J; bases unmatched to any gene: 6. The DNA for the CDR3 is TGTGCCAGCAGCTTACTAGCGGGAGGAGGGCTAGATACGCAGTATTTT. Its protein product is CASSLLAGGGLDTQYF.

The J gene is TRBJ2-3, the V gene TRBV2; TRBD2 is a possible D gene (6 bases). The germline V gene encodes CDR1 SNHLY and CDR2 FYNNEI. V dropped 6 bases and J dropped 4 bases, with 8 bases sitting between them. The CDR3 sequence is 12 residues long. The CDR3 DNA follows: TGTGCCAGCAGGGGCGGGGCAGATACGCAGTATTTT. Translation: CASRGGADTQYF. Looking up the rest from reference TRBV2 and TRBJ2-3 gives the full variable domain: EPEVTQTPSHQVTQMGQEVILRCVPISNHLYFYWYRQILGQKVEFLVSFYNNEISEKSEIFDDQFSVERPDGSNFTLKIRSTKLEDSAMYFCASRGGADTQYFGPGTRLTVL.

The CDR3 loop reads CASSGDSRSLYEQYF. CDR3 sequence (DNA): TGTGCCAGCAGCGGGGACAGCAGATCCCTCTACGAGCAGTACTTC. The chain carries TRBV6-5 and TRBJ2-7, with 7 bases lining up with TRBD1. With V trimmed by 6 bases and J by 3 bases, 11 bases remained unmatched. This CDR3 is built from 15 residues. Germline V gives CDR1 MNHEY, CDR2 SVGAGI.

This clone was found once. The CDR3 DNA is TGTGCCAGCTCACCACCCCTAGCGGGAGGGAGCTACGAGCAGTACTTC. The encoded protein is CASSPPLAGGSYEQYF. The chain combines TRBV18 with TRBJ2-7; 12 bases match TRBD2. In germline, CDR1 is KGHSH, CDR2 LQKENI. The CDR3 is made up of 16 amino acids. Trimming removed 0 bases from V and 3 bases from J; junction bases left unmatched: 3.

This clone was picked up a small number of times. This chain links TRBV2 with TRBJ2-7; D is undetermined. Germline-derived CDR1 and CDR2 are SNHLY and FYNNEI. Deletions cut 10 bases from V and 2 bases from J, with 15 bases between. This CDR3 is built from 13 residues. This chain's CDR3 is CATSKTETYEQYF. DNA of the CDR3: TGTGCCACCTCCAAGACTGAGACCTACGAGCAGTACTTC. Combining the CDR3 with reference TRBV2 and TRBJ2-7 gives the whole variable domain EPEVTQTPSHQVTQMGQEVILRCVPISNHLYFYWYRQILGQKVEFLVSFYNNEISEKSEIFDDQFSVERPDGSNFTLKIRSTKLEDSAMYFCATSKTETYEQYFGPGTRLTVT.

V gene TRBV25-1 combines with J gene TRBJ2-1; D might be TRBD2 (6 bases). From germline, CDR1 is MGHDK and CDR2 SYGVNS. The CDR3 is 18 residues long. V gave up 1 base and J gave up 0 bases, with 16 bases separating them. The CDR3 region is CASSEWGVGVSSYNEQFF. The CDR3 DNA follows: TGTGCCAGCAGTGAATGGGGGGTCGGGGTGAGCTCCTACAATGAGCAGTTCTTC.

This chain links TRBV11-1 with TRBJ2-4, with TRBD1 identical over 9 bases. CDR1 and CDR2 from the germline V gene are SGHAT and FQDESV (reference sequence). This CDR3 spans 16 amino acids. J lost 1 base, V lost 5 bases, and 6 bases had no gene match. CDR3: CASSQDRGYAKNIQYF. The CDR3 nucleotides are TGTGCCAGCAGCCAAGACAGGGGGTATGCCAAAAACATTCAGTACTTC.

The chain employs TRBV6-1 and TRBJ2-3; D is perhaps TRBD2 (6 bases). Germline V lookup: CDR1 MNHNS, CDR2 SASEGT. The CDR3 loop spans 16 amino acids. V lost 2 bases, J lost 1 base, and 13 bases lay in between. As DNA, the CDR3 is TGTGCCAGCAGTGAAATTGTAGCGGCTGGCACAGATACGCAGTATTTT. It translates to CASSEIVAAGTDTQYF.

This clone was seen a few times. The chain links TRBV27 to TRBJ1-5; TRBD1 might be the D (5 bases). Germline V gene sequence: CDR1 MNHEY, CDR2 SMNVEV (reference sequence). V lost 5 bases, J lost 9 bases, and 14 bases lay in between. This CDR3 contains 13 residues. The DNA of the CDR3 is TGTGCCAGCAGTGCCCTTGCCGGGGGGCCCCAGCATTTT. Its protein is CASSALAGGPQHF.

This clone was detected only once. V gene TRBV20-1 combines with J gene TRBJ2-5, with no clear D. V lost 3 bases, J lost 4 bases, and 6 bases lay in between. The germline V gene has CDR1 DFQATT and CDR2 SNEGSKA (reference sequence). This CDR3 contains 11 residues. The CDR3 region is CSARSIETQYF. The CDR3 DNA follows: TGCAGTGCTAGGTCCATAGAGACCCAGTACTTC.

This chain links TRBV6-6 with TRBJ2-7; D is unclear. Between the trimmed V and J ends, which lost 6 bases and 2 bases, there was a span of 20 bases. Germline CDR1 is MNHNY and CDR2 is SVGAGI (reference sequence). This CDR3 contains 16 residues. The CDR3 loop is CASSRPTDTHPYEQYF. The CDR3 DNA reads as TGTGCCAGCAGCCGACCCACAGACACCCATCCCTACGAGCAGTACTTC.

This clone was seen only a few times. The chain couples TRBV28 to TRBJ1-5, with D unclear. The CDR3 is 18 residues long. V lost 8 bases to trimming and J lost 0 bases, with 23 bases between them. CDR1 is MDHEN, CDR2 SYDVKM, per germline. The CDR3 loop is CASWGFTKTGYSNQPQHF. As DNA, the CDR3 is TGTGCCAGCTGGGGATTTACTAAAACGGGATATAGCAATCAGCCCCAGCATTTT.

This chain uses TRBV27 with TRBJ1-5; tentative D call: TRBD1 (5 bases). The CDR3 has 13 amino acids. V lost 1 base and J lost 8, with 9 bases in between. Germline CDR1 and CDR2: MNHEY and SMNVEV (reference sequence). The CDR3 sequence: CASSLWGGKPQHF. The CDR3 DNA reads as TGTGCCAGCAGTTTATGGGGGGGGAAGCCCCAGCATTTT.